This TCR beta chain is drawn from a study of cytomegalovirus exposure and HLA in healthy donors. General study points: The study recorded 160 or so TCR beta chains that were cytomegalovirus-associated.

This table comes from immunoSEQ multiplex PCR, and its TCRdb copy is limited to in-frame clones, with some not included. This sample has roughly 330,000 clones, with about 85% found just once. A 120-subject validation cohort, separate from the approximately 720-subject first cohort, supplied the donors. With regard to this clone: Its specificity is unknown.

CDR3 length: 14 amino acids. With 4 bases clipped from V and 7 bases from J, the junction kept 12 bases outside the gene matches. The germline CDR1 and CDR2 sequences are SQVTM and ANQGSEA. The V and J genes are TRBV29-1 and TRBJ1-2, with 7 positions matching TRBD1. The sequencing sample was made of PBMCs. The sequence was collected from a woman in her 30s in good health and CMV-seropositive. The CDR3 sequence: CSVVRGAGGSGYTF. The CDR3 bases are TGCAGCGTTGTACGGGGGGCAGGGGGATCTGGCTACACCTTC.